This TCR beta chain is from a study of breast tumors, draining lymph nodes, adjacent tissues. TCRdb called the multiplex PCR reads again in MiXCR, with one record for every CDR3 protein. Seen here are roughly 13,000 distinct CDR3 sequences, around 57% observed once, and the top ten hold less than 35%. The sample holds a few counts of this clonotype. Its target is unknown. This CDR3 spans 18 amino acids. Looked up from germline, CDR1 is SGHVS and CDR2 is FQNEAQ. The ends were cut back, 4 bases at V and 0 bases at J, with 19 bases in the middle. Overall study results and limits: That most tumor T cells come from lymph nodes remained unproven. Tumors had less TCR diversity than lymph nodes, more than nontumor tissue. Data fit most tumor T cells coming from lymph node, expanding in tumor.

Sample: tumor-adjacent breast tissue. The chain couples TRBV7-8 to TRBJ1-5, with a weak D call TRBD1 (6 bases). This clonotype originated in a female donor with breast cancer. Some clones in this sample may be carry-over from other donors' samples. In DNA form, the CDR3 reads TGTGCCAGCAGCTCAACTCCCGGGGGGCAGGCTAGCAATCAGCCCCAGCATTTT. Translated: CASSSTPGGQASNQPQHF. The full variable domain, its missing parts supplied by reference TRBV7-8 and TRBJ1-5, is GAGVSQSPRYKVAKRGQDVALRCDPISGHVSLFWYQQALGQGPEFLTYFQNEAQLDKSGLPSDRFFAERPEGSVSTLKIQRTQQEDSAVYLCASSSTPGGQASNQPQHFGDGTRLSIL.